The 2 T cell receptor beta chains listed next were all sequenced from one sample in a study of regulatory T cells in long-lasting Graves disease. Assembly of TCR beta libraries relied on iRepertoire HTBI primers together with Arm-PCR of CDR3 regions. In TCRdb, the multiplex PCR reads were re-called with MiXCR into one record per CDR3 protein. The sample lists roughly 610,000 distinct CDR3 sequences, about 15% occurring once. As to time point: newly diagnosed GD, antithyroid drugs for less than 3 months. After RNA was extracted from PBMCs, the TCR library was made from it. The sample was also reused in another study, on T cells in Graves' hyperthyroidism and ophthalmopathy.

The sequences come from peripheral blood mononuclear cells (PBMCs), collected at new diagnosis, from a patient treated with antithyroid drugs. Source of these receptors: a woman aged 25 to 45 with Graves disease.

The table lists this clonotype with a few counts. The gene calls are TRBV20-1 and TRBJ2-1; 9 bases match TRBD1. After removal of 3 bases from V and 5 bases from J, the junction contained 8 bases not matched to a gene. Germline CDR1 is DFQATT and CDR2 is SNEGSKA (reference sequence). The CDR3 length is 15 residues. The CDR3 nucleotides are TGCAGTGCTAGCAACCGGGACAGGGCTCACAATGAGCAGTTCTTC. It specifies CSASNRDRAHNEQFF.

This CDR3 is CATGLGTDTQYF. DNA for the CDR3: TGTGCCACAGGACTAGGTACAGATACGCAGTATTTT. This chain uses TRBV10-3 with TRBJ2-3; 7 bases line up with TRBD2. V lost 10 bases, J lost 3 bases, and 4 bases stayed unmatched. CDR1 ENHRY and CDR2 SYGVKD come from the germline V gene. The CDR3 is 12 residues long.